This TCR beta chain stems from a study of CD8+ T cells in alopecia areata. The CDR3 has 15 amino acids. Germline lookup yields CDR1 SGDLS and CDR2 YYNGEE. V lost 1 base, J lost 4 bases, and 14 bases lay in between. cDNA serving as the sequencing template came from extracted, reverse transcribed RNA. The protocol was immunoSEQ multiplex PCR, while the TCRdb copy is restricted to in-frame clones and leaves out a portion. The sample includes almost 250,000 clones, around two thirds of them seen just once. This sequence originates from a human donor with alopecia areata. This chain connects TRBV9 to TRBJ1-1; D gene ambiguous. This specimen was CD4+ T cells sorted from blood, taken at week 0. The CDR3 here is CASSVLGVDGTEAFF. CDR3 coding DNA: TGTGCCAGCAGCGTACTGGGAGTGGATGGCACTGAAGCTTTCTTT.